The rows below give T cell receptor beta chains drawn from one sample of a study of early T cells in non-severe SARS-CoV-2 infection. TCRdb re-called the 5' RACE reads through MiXCR, storing one row per CDR3 protein. The repertoire holds around 80,000 distinct CDR3 sequences, with roughly 12% as singletons. This specimen was whole blood, taken at baseline. These receptors came from an adult who was a healthcare worker with PCR-confirmed SARS-CoV-2 infection or an uninfected control (not recorded which). Both conserved end residues are part of each CDR3. The D gene is left open where the match is weak. Clone size appears in some rows only: once, few, many, or a class for an expanded clone.

CDR3 protein	CDR3 DNA	D gene	V gene	J gene	clone size
CASSVTSVGTGYYEQYF	TGTGCCAGCAGTGTGACATCCGTCGGGACAGGGTACTACGAGCAGTACTTC	TRBD1	TRBV2	TRBJ2-7	many
CASSFQGLLRDEQYF	TGCGCCAGCAGCTTTCAGGGCCTCCTCCGGGACGAGCAGTACTTC	-	TRBV5-1	TRBJ2-7	many
CAWIKGGPTGELFF	TGTGCCTGGATCAAGGGGGGTCCCACCGGGGAGCTGTTTTTT	-	TRBV30	TRBJ2-2	-
CASSWDRATDTQYF	TGTGCCAGCAGTTGGGACAGGGCGACAGATACGCAGTATTTT	TRBD1	TRBV12-3/TRBV12-4	TRBJ2-3	-
CSAREGDTQYF	TGCAGTGCTAGAGAGGGCGATACGCAGTATTTT	-	TRBV20-1	TRBJ2-3	-
CASSFEGNSGNTIYF	TGCGCCAGCAGCTTTGAGGGTAACTCTGGAAACACCATATATTTT	-	TRBV5-1	TRBJ1-3	many
CASSLSKNTEAFF	TGTGCCAGCTCGCTCAGTAAGAACACTGAAGCTTTCTTT	-	TRBV18	TRBJ1-1	-
CASSLVGQGNTIYF	TGTGCCAGCAGTTTGGTGGGACAGGGAAACACCATATATTTT	TRBD1	TRBV12-3/TRBV12-4	TRBJ1-3	-
CASSLETGELFF	TGTGCCAGCAGCTTAGAGACCGGGGAGCTGTTTTTT	-	TRBV11-2	TRBJ2-2	many
CATSREYKSNQPQHF	TGTGCCACCAGCAGGGAATACAAAAGCAATCAGCCCCAGCATTTT	-	TRBV15	TRBJ1-5	few
CASSLAGTGLNEQFF	TGTGCCAGCAGCTTGGCCGGGACTGGACTAAATGAGCAGTTCTTC	-	TRBV5-4	TRBJ2-1	few
CASSPFSLAGGPREQFF	TGTGCCAGCAGCCCCTTCTCATTAGCGGGGGGTCCCAGGGAGCAGTTCTTC	TRBD2	TRBV11-2	TRBJ2-1	few
CASTPTWGQTHGYTF	TGTGCCAGCACCCCTACGTGGGGACAGACCCATGGCTACACCTTC	TRBD1	TRBV6-5	TRBJ1-2	few
CAISISGTSDTDTQYF	TGTGCCATCAGTATATCCGGGACTAGCGACACAGATACGCAGTATTTT	TRBD2	TRBV10-3	TRBJ2-3	-
CASSLSNEQFF	TGTGCCAGCAGCTTAAGCAATGAGCAGTTCTTC	-	TRBV7-9	TRBJ2-1	-
CASSLGPTGAYEQYF	TGTGCCAGCAGCCTAGGACCGACGGGCGCCTACGAGCAGTACTTC	-	TRBV9	TRBJ2-7	many